This T cell receptor (beta chain) was observed in a study of blood T cell repertoires in COVID-19. Generated by immunoSEQ multiplex PCR, the TCRdb table keeps only in-frame clones and is missing some. The sample has 230,000 or so clones, 80% to 90% seen once. The CDR3 runs 13 residues. Per germline, CDR1 SGHDN and CDR2 FVKESK. V gave up 4 bases and J gave up 5 bases, with 8 bases separating them. Sequencing was done on a sample of PBMCs or T cells enriched from blood (not recorded which). V and J are TRBV14 and TRBJ2-2; D ambiguous. This receptor was taken from a woman between 40 and 55 years old with acute COVID-19. The CDR3 bases are TGTGCCAGCAGCCCCCAGGCTACCGGGGAGCTGTTTTTT. This translates into CASSPQATGELFF.